The sequence of this T cell receptor (beta chain) was determined in a study of blood T cell repertoires in COVID-19. This clone was picked up many times. This CDR3 is 16 amino acids long. Trimming stripped 0 bases from V and 2 bases from J, with 15 bases between. Germline V gives CDR1 SGHRS, CDR2 YFSETQ. The data were produced by immunoSEQ multiplex PCR, yet TCRdb's version contains in-frame clones alone and is incomplete. Of 200,000 to 300,000 clones listed, 70% to 85% are singletons. The chain employs TRBV5-1 and TRBJ2-7; D is uncertain. The sequence was collected from a woman aged 80 or older with acute or convalescent COVID-19. Sequencing was done on a sample of peripheral blood. For the CDR3, the DNA is TGCGCCAGCAGCTTGGACGCGCAGACTCGTACCTACGAGCAGTACTTC. Residues: CASSLDAQTRTYEQYF.